These 22 T cell receptor beta chains originate from one sample sequenced in a study of T cells in Graves' hyperthyroidism and ophthalmopathy. TCR beta CDR3 region amplification was performed from RNA transcripts. First-round RT-PCR with HTBI primers amplified the TCR CDR3 region. Each CDR3 protein gets one entry after TCRdb re-called the multiplex PCR reads with MiXCR. The sample includes a few hundred thousand distinct CDR3 sequences, 15% to 18% of them seen just once. Sequencing input: blood. All receptors derive from a woman in her thirties with Graves' hyperthyroidism.

This clonotype was counted a few times. The chain combines TRBV24-1 with TRBJ2-1, with 7 bases that match TRBD2. Trimming removed 6 bases from V and 2 bases from J; junction bases left unmatched: 15. Germline V gives CDR1 KGHDR, CDR2 SFDVKD. The CDR3 length is 18 residues. CDR3 in amino acids: CATSSKGTLSGAYNEQFF. For the CDR3, the DNA is TGTGCCACCAGTAGTAAGGGGACTCTAAGCGGGGCCTACAATGAGCAGTTCTTC.

The chain couples TRBV12-3 or TRBV12-4 to TRBJ2-7; 8 positions agree with TRBD2. J lost 0 bases, V lost 1 base, and 14 bases had no gene match. CDR3 length: 19 residues. The CDR3 region has the DNA TGTGCCAGCAGTTTAGAGGCGGGACTTGTAGCGGGGTTCTCCTACGAGCAGTACTTC. Translation gives CASSLEAGLVAGFSYEQYF.

This clonotype was seen at least ten times. This chain uses TRBV30 with TRBJ1-1; 10 nucleotides agree with TRBD1. Germline V CDR1 and CDR2: GTSNPN, SVGIG (reference sequence). The CDR3 spans 16 residues. V was clipped by 0 bases and J by 0 bases; unmatched bases: 4. The CDR3 coding sequence is TGTGCCTGGAGTGTAAGACAGGGGGCTGTGAACACTGAAGCTTTCTTT. Residues: CAWSVRQGAVNTEAFF.

This clonotype has just a few counts. The gene calls are TRBV24-1 and TRBJ2-2, with D possibly matching TRBD1 (6 bases). V lost 9 bases and J 0 bases, leaving 7 bases between the germline ends. Germline V lookup: CDR1 KGHDR, CDR2 SFDVKD. This CDR3 has 13 amino acids. CDR3 coding DNA: TGTGCCACCCGACAGGCGAACACCGGGGAGCTGTTTTTT. It encodes CATRQANTGELFF.

This clonotype has just a few counts. The genes are TRBV7-9 and TRBJ2-3; 8 bases map to TRBD2. Per the germline V gene, CDR1 is SEHNR and CDR2 is FQNEAQ (reference sequence). The CDR3 has 14 amino acids. J lost 7 bases, V lost 8 bases, and 11 bases had no gene match. CDR3 sequence: CASRPGLEAYTQYF. CDR3 nucleotides: TGTGCCAGCCGACCGGGACTAGAGGCTTATACGCAGTATTTT.

The chain joins TRBV5-6 to TRBJ2-7; D is tentatively TRBD1 or TRBD2 (5 bases each). V was pared by 4 bases and J by 4 bases, with 15 bases between. CDR3 length: 14 residues. The germline gives CDR1 SGHDT, CDR2 YYEEEE. The CDR3 bases are TGTGCCAGCAGCAGTGGGACCTTGCGGTACGAGCAGTACTTC. It codes for CASSSGTLRYEQYF.

CDR3 in amino acids: CSARDDPVNEQFF. CDR3 coding DNA: TGCAGTGCTAGAGATGATCCAGTCAATGAGCAGTTCTTC. This chain links TRBV20-1 with TRBJ2-1, with D unresolved. Germline assignment: CDR1 DFQATT and CDR2 SNEGSKA (reference sequence). V lost 0 bases to trimming and J lost 6 bases, with 9 bases between them. The CDR3 spans 13 residues.

This clonotype has a count of ten or more. V is TRBV27 and J is TRBJ2-1, with 8 bases lining up with TRBD2. This CDR3 is 19 amino acids long. The J segment lost 5 bases and the V segment lost 4 bases, leaving 19 bases of the junction unmatched. In germline, CDR1 is MNHEY, CDR2 SMNVEV (reference sequence). In DNA, the CDR3 is TGTGCCAGCAGTTCATGGGGGCTAGCGGGTCTACACGCTAACAATGAGCAGTTCTTC. Translating gives CASSSWGLAGLHANNEQFF.

The chain employs TRBV7-9 and TRBJ2-1; TRBD2 matches at 14 bases. V lost 3 bases to trimming and J lost 3 bases; unmatched junction nucleotides: 13. CDR1 and CDR2 (germline): SEHNR, FQNEAQ (reference sequence). This CDR3 has 20 amino acids. The CDR3 loop is CASSFGVGEGTSGSYNEQFF. The CDR3 DNA sequence: TGTGCCAGCAGCTTTGGGGTTGGGGAGGGGACTAGCGGGAGCTACAATGAGCAGTTCTTC.

This clonotype was seen many times. The chain is built from TRBV18 and TRBJ1-1; D not certain. Trimming removed 2 bases from V and 1 base from J, with 14 bases in between. This CDR3 is 16 amino acids long. Looked up from germline, CDR1 is KGHSH and CDR2 is LQKENI. The CDR3 DNA reads as TGTGCCAGCTCACCATACTCACAGATATCGAACACTGAAGCTTTCTTT. Encoded protein: CASSPYSQISNTEAFF.

A word on this clonotype: A much bigger clone sits one base away, suggesting this may be a read error. The chain is built from TRBV20-1 and TRBJ2-7; TRBD1 matches 9 bases. V gave up 6 bases and J gave up 0 bases; unmatched junction bases: 3. This CDR3 is built from 13 residues. Looked up from germline, CDR1 is DFQATT and CDR2 is SNEGSKA (reference sequence). CDR3 coding DNA: TGCAGTGCCCCGACAGGGGGCTCCTACGAGCAGTACTTC. Translated, it gives CSAPTGGSYEQYF.

This clonotype has a count of ten or more. The chain couples TRBV10-3 to TRBJ1-5; 8 bases map to TRBD1. From germline, CDR1 is ENHRY and CDR2 SYGVKD. Trimming removed 4 bases from V and 4 bases from J; junction bases left unmatched: 0. This CDR3 comprises 13 residues. The CDR3 sequence: CAISGDRNQPQHF. DNA of the CDR3: TGTGCCATCAGTGGGGACAGGAATCAGCCCCAGCATTTT.

This clonotype has more than one count but fewer than ten. The chain combines TRBV15 with TRBJ2-5; 14 bases match TRBD2. The V and J ends lost 3 bases and 4 bases, in that order; junction bases with no gene match: 13. This CDR3 has 19 amino acids. Germline V lookup: CDR1 LNHNV, CDR2 YYDKDF (reference sequence). Here the CDR3 DNA reads TGTGCCACCAGCAGTGAACAGGGACTAGCGGGAGTTTCGAGAGAGACCCAGTACTTC. It encodes CATSSEQGLAGVSRETQYF.

This clonotype has just a few counts. This sequence joins TRBV4-1 and TRBJ1-3, with D uncertain. The V end was cut by 4 bases, the J end by 0 bases, with 25 bases between. CDR1 MGHRA and CDR2 YSYEKL come from the germline V gene. The CDR3 has 20 amino acids. DNA for the CDR3: TGCGCCAGCAGCCCCGGGTCAGGCTTAACAGCAGCCCACTCTGGAAACACCATATATTTT. It yields the protein CASSPGSGLTAAHSGNTIYF.

This clonotype was picked up a small number of times. The chain employs TRBV5-6 and TRBJ1-1, with no clear D. The CDR3 runs 15 residues. V was trimmed by 6 bases and J by 0 bases, leaving 15 bases between them. CDR1 and CDR2 (germline): SGHDT, YYEEEE. CDR3 amino acids: CASNPTQTVNTEAFF. CDR3 bases: TGTGCCAGCAACCCCACCCAGACGGTGAACACTGAAGCTTTCTTT.

Many counts were recorded for this clonotype. CDR3 region: CASSYQPGQGWEQYF. For the CDR3, the DNA is TGCGCCAGCAGCTATCAACCGGGACAGGGCTGGGAGCAGTACTTC. The chain has TRBV5-1 and TRBJ2-7, with 9 bases that match TRBD1. The CDR3 loop spans 15 amino acids. Germline CDR1 and CDR2: SGHRS and YFSETQ. The V gene end was trimmed by 3 bases and the J gene end by 7 bases; junction bases not matched to a gene: 11.

This clonotype was counted between two and nine times. This sequence joins TRBV9 and TRBJ2-3, with TRBD2 identical over 9 bases. The CDR3 contains 15 residues. CDR1 and CDR2 (germline): SGDLS, YYNGEE. V was pared by 3 bases and J by 5 bases, with 7 bases of the junction left unmatched. CDR3 nucleotides: TGTGCCAGCAGCGCGGCGGGACTAGCTATAGATACGCAGTATTTT. Its protein product is CASSAAGLAIDTQYF.

The chain combines TRBV20-1 with TRBJ2-7; 14 bases fit TRBD2. The germline gives CDR1 DFQATT, CDR2 SNEGSKA (reference sequence). Trimming cost V 6 bases and J 4 bases; bases outside gene matches: 8. The CDR3 has 15 amino acids. In DNA form, the CDR3 reads TGCAGTGCAGAGACTAGCGGGAGGGCCGGATACGAGCAGTACTTC. Encoded protein: CSAETSGRAGYEQYF.

The chain combines TRBV20-1 with TRBJ1-4; 7 bases are a match to TRBD1. Losses at the gene ends were 2 bases for V and 8 bases for J; bases not matched to a gene: 8. In germline, CDR1 is DFQATT, CDR2 SNEGSKA (reference sequence). The CDR3 runs 14 residues. The CDR3 DNA follows: TGCAGTGCTAGATCGGGAGGGGGCGGCGAAAAACTGTTTTTT. The encoded protein is CSARSGGGGEKLFF.

The rearrangement uses TRBV5-1 and TRBJ2-3; no definite D call. Germline CDR1 reads SGHRS; CDR2 reads YFSETQ. V gave up 0 bases and J gave up 4 bases, with 12 bases separating them. CDR3 length: 15 amino acids. Here the CDR3 DNA reads TGCGCCAGCAGCTTGGAGGTCGGGCCCTCAGATACGCAGTATTTT. Translating it yields CASSLEVGPSDTQYF.

This clonotype showed up many times. The chain joins TRBV29-1 to TRBJ1-1, with D unclear. Germline V gives CDR1 SQVTM, CDR2 ANQGSEA. The CDR3 is 14 residues long. Trimming cost V 6 bases and J 0 bases, with 14 bases left between them. The CDR3 spells CSVDYPELNTEAFF. CDR3 in DNA: TGCAGCGTGGACTACCCCGAATTGAACACTGAAGCTTTCTTT.

This clonotype has a count of ten or more. DNA of the CDR3: TGTGCCAGCAGTGTCCGACAGGGCCGGGAGCAGTACTTC. Translation gives CASSVRQGREQYF. The chain has TRBV5-5 and TRBJ2-7; 7 positions agree with TRBD1. V was pared by 5 bases and J by 7 bases, with 9 bases of the junction left unmatched. CDR1 is SGHKS, CDR2 YYEKEE, per germline (reference sequence). The CDR3 extends over 13 amino acids.